What follows are 13 T cell receptor beta chains derived from one specimen sequenced in a study of blood T cells in healthy people across ages. Through a sample-barcoded 5' primer and a J-beta primer mix, a second PCR was run for roughly 6 to 11 cycles. TCRdb ran MiXCR on the 5' RACE reads and lists one entry per CDR3 protein. Of around 400,000 distinct CDR3 sequences in the sample, approximately 51% were seen once. Sequenced input: blood. Receptor source: a man in his 60s in good health.

The chain carries TRBV7-2 and TRBJ2-3; D unclear. The CDR3 runs to 13 residues. Deletions cut 3 bases from V and 6 bases from J, with 10 bases between. The germline V gene has CDR1 SGHTA and CDR2 FQGNSA. The CDR3 sequence is CASSFNWKDTQYF. Written as DNA, the CDR3 is TGTGCCAGCAGCTTTAACTGGAAGGATACGCAGTATTTT.

The V gene is TRBV21-1, the J gene TRBJ2-4; no check of the table's D call, TRBD1, against the DNA was made. The DNA end is a closer match to TRBJ2-7, so the J assignment may be wrong. TRBV21-1 has pseudogene status. This CDR3 is built from 15 residues. CDR3: CASSKDRDRHYEQYF. Written as DNA, the CDR3 is TGTGCCAGCAGCAAAGACCGGGACAGGCACTACGAGCAGTACTTC.

In this sample, this clonotype turned up a few times. The chain joins TRBV2 to TRBJ2-5, with 8 bases identical to TRBD2. The ends lost 4 bases at V and 7 bases at J; junction bases unmatched: 11. The length of the CDR3 is 15 residues. Germline V gene data show CDR1 as SNHLY and CDR2 as FYNNEI. CDR3 coding DNA: TGTGCCAGCAGTGCGACGGACACTCGGGGGGGGACCCAGTACTTC. As protein: CASSATDTRGGTQYF. The variable domain in full, completed from reference TRBV2 and TRBJ2-5, reads EPEVTQTPSHQVTQMGQEVILRCVPISNHLYFYWYRQILGQKVEFLVSFYNNEISEKSEIFDDQFSVERPDGSNFTLKIRSTKLEDSAMYFCASSATDTRGGTQYFGPGTRLLVL.

This sequence joins TRBV30 and TRBJ2-3, with a tentative D call TRBD2 (7 bases). From germline, CDR1 is GTSNPN and CDR2 SVGIG (reference sequence). There are 16 residues in the CDR3. The V gene lost 2 bases and the J gene lost 2 bases, with 17 bases spanning the gap. The CDR3 DNA follows: TGTGCCTGGAGTAGGGGTGGGGGGGGCCCCACAGATACGCAGTATTTT. Protein product: CAWSRGGGGPTDTQYF.

This clonotype turned up a few times. The J gene is TRBJ1-2, the V gene TRBV15, with 8 bases identical to TRBD1. Germline loops: CDR1 LNHNV, CDR2 YYDKDF (reference sequence). The V and J ends lost 3 bases and 4 bases, in that order; junction bases with no gene match: 7. The CDR3 is 15 amino acids. CDR3 DNA: TGTGCCACCAGCAGCGGGCCGGGACAGGTCTATGGCTACACCTTC. Amino acids: CATSSGPGQVYGYTF. The complete variable domain, with remaining parts taken from reference TRBV15 and TRBJ1-2, reads DAMVIQNPRYQVTQFGKPVTLSCSQTLNHNVMYWYQQKSSQAPKLLFHYYDKDFNNEADTPDNFQSRRPNTSFCFLDIRSPGLGDTAMYLCATSSGPGQVYGYTFGSGTRLTVV.

This clonotype was seen a single time. V gene TRBV4-1 combines with J gene TRBJ2-1, with 11 positions matching TRBD2. V dropped 2 bases and J dropped 3; count of bases not matched to a gene: 6. This CDR3 is 17 amino acids long. Germline CDR1 and CDR2: MGHRA and YSYEKL. CDR3 region: CASSQPTGTSGYNEQFF. The DNA for the CDR3 is TGCGCCAGCAGCCAACCCACCGGGACTAGCGGCTACAATGAGCAGTTCTTC.

This rearrangement joins TRBV19 to TRBJ2-3; D not resolved. V was clipped by 3 bases and J by 0 bases, with 13 bases between them. The CDR3 is 16 residues long. Germline lookup yields CDR1 LNHDA and CDR2 SQIVND (reference sequence). In DNA form, the CDR3 reads TGTGCCAGTAGTATTCTAGACGGACGTAGCACAGATACGCAGTATTTT. Its translation: CASSILDGRSTDTQYF.

This rearrangement joins TRBV18 to TRBJ2-4, with TRBD1 identical over 7 bases. V was clipped by 1 base and J by 2 bases; unmatched bases: 5. The CDR3 runs 16 residues. Germline V gene data show CDR1 as KGHSH and CDR2 as LQKENI. CDR3 DNA sequence: TGTGCCAGCTCACCACGACAGGGCAGAACCAAAAACATTCAGTACTTC. This translates into CASSPRQGRTKNIQYF.

This clonotype was picked up many times. The chain recombines TRBV29-1 with TRBJ1-2, with a possible D match to TRBD1 (5 bases). The CDR3 is made up of 15 amino acids. V shed 4 bases and J shed 5 bases, with 20 bases lying between them. Germline V gene sequence: CDR1 SQVTM, CDR2 ANQGSEA. The CDR3 here is CSVGGQGSLEYGYTF. As DNA, the CDR3 is TGCAGCGTTGGGGGTCAGGGATCATTGGAGTATGGCTACACCTTC.

This chain uses TRBV6-2 or TRBV6-3 with TRBJ2-7, with D uncertain. Germline V gives CDR1 MNHEY, CDR2 SVGEGT. Between the trimmed V and J ends, which lost 0 bases and 2 bases, there was a span of 8 bases. The CDR3 covers 14 residues. The CDR3 here is CASSYSGKTYEQYF. The CDR3 bases are TGTGCCAGCAGTTACTCGGGCAAGACCTACGAGCAGTACTTC.

The chain is built from TRBV4-3 and TRBJ1-1; tentative D call: TRBD1 (6 bases). Germline CDR1 and CDR2: LGHNA and YSLEER. There are 13 residues in the CDR3. The V gene lost 4 bases and the J gene lost 6 bases, with 12 bases spanning the gap. CDR3 region: CASSRRGGPEAFF. In DNA form, the CDR3 reads TGCGCCAGCAGCCGCAGGGGTGGGCCTGAAGCTTTCTTT.

This clonotype has a count of ten or more. The chain couples TRBV11-2 to TRBJ2-5; D is undetermined. V was shortened by 0 bases and J by 2 bases, with 19 bases between the two germline ends. CDR1 and CDR2 from the germline V gene are SGHAT and FQNNGV. The CDR3 runs 18 residues. The chain's CDR3 is CASSLDEWKGSAQETQYF. The CDR3, as DNA: TGTGCCAGCAGCTTAGATGAATGGAAGGGATCGGCACAAGAGACCCAGTACTTC.

The genes are TRBV6-5 and TRBJ2-7; 7 positions match TRBD1. This CDR3 spans 14 amino acids. The junction had 1 base not matched to a gene; V was cut back by 2 bases and J by 0 bases. The germline CDR1 and CDR2 sequences are MNHEY and SVGAGI. In nucleotides, the CDR3 is TGTGCCAGCAGTTACAACAGGGGCTCCTACGAGCAGTACTTC. As protein: CASSYNRGSYEQYF.